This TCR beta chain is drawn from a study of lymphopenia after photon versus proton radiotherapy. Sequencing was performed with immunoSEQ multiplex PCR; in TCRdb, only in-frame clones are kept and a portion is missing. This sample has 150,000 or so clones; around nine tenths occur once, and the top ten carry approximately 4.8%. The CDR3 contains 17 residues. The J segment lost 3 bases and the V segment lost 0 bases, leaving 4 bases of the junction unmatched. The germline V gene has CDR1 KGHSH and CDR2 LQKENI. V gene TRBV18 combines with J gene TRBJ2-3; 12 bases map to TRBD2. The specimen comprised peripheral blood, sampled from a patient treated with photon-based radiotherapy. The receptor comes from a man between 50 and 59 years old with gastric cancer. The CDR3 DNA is TGTGCCAGCTCACCACCTATGACTAGCGGGAGTACAGATACGCAGTATTTT. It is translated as CASSPPMTSGSTDTQYF.